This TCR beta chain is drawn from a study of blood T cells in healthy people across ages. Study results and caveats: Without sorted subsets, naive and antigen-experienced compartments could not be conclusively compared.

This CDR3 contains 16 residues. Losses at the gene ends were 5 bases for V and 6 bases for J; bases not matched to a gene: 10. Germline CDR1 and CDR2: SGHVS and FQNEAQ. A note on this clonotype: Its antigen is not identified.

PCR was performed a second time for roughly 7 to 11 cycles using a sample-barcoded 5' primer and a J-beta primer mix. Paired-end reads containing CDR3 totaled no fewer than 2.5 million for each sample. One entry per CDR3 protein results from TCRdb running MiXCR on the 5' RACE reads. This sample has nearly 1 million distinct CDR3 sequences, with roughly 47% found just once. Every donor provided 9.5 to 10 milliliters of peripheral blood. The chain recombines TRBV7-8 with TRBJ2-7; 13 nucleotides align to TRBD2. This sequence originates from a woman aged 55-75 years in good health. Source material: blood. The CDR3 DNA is TGTGCCAGCAGCCGACTAGCGGGAGGAGGGGCTTTCGAGCAGTACTTC. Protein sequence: CASSRLAGGGAFEQYF.